This T cell receptor beta chain was captured by sequencing in a study of T-cell reconstitution after alpha-beta-depleted transplantation in children. Study findings and constraints: The authors attributed T-cell counts and diversity one year after transplant mostly to newly produced T cells.

Preparation of the TCRbeta library was carried out with unique molecular identifiers. TCRdb analysed the PCR reads with MiXCR anew, one entry per CDR3 protein. This table holds under 250,000 distinct CDR3 sequences, approximately 24% found once. Remarks on this clonotype: Its antigen is unidentified.

The origin of this receptor is a female patient aged 2-15 years who had a stem cell transplant for congenital amegakaryocytic thrombocytopenia, so the T cells may come from the graft donor. Material: PBMCs, mostly from graft donor cells, obtained 360 days after TCRalphabeta/CD19-depleted stem cell transplant.

CDR3 residues: CASSEGDVRYSYEQYF. The CDR3 DNA follows: TGTGCCAGCAGTGAAGGGGACGTACGATACTCCTACGAGCAGTACTTC. The J gene is TRBJ2-7, the V gene TRBV2; TRBD1 or TRBD2 may be the D gene (5 bases each). Germline V gene data show CDR1 as SNHLY and CDR2 as FYNNEI. V shed 1 base and J shed 0 bases, with 13 bases lying between them. The CDR3 spans 16 residues.